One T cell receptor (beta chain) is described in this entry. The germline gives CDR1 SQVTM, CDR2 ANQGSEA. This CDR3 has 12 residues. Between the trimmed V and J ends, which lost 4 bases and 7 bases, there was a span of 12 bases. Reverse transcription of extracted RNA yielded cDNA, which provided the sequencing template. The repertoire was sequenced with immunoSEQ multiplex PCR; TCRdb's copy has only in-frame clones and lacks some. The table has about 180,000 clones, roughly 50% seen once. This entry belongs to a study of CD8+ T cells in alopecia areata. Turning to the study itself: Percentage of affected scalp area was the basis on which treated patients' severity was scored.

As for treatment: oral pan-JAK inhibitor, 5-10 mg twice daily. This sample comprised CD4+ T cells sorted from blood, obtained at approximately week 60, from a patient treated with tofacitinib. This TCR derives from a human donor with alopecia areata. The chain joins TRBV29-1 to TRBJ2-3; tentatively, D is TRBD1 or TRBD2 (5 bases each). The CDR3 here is CSVGGSQYTQYF. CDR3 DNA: TGCAGCGTTGGGGGGTCCCAATATACGCAGTATTTT.